The 26 T cell receptor beta chains below come from one sample, sequenced in a study of shared clonotypes between healthy human individuals. Sequenced by immunoSEQ multiplex PCR; TCRdb stores in-frame clones only, minus some. The sample has around 2,000,000 clones; 95% are singletons. Sequenced sample: naive CD4+ T cells sorted from blood. The subset here: CD45RA+ positively selected. Every receptor here comes from a man younger than 35 in good health.

This rearrangement joins TRBV19 to TRBJ1-5, with 8 bases lining up with TRBD1. Looked up from germline, CDR1 is LNHDA and CDR2 is SQIVND (reference sequence). The CDR3 runs to 15 residues. J was trimmed by 4 bases and V by 5 bases; bases with no gene match: 7. The CDR3 is CASSPQGAVNQPQHF. In nucleotides, the CDR3 is TGTGCCAGTAGTCCCCAGGGGGCCGTTAATCAGCCCCAGCATTTT.

The chain employs TRBV6-6 and TRBJ2-3; weak D call: TRBD2 (5 bases). Germline values: CDR1 MNHNY, CDR2 SVGAGI (reference sequence). V gave up 6 bases and J gave up 2 bases, with 18 bases separating them. The CDR3 extends over 16 amino acids. CDR3 in amino acids: CASRSEGVGFTDTQYF. The DNA of the CDR3 is TGTGCCAGCAGGTCAGAGGGAGTTGGCTTCACAGATACGCAGTATTTT.

The chain has TRBV29-1 and TRBJ2-5; D unresolved. The germline V gene has CDR1 SQVTM and CDR2 ANQGSEA. Deletions cut 3 bases from V and 3 bases from J, with 11 bases between. CDR3 length equals 13 residues. The DNA of the CDR3 is TGCAGCGTTGATAGGATCGGCGAAGAGACCCAGTACTTC. This sequence encodes CSVDRIGEETQYF. Full variable domain (outside the CDR3, taken from reference TRBV29-1 and TRBJ2-5): SAVISQKPSRDICQRGTSLTIQCQVDSQVTMMFWYRQQPGQSLTLIATANQGSEATYESGFVIDKFPISRPNLTFSTLTVSNMSPEDSSIYLCSVDRIGEETQYFGPGTRLLVL.

The CDR3 nucleotides read TGTGCCAGCAGTTATCCTTCAGGGGGGTGGGAGACCCAGTACTTC. Protein: CASSYPSGGWETQYF. The chain has TRBV2 and TRBJ2-5; D is possibly TRBD1 (7 bases). Germline V gives CDR1 SNHLY, CDR2 FYNNEI. V lost 5 bases to trimming and J lost 5 bases, with 18 bases between them. The CDR3 runs to 15 residues.

The chain carries TRBV6-5 and TRBJ2-1; D may be TRBD2 (5 bases). There are 15 residues in the CDR3. Per the germline V gene, CDR1 is MNHEY and CDR2 is SVGAGI. Trimming took 5 bases from V and 10 from J, leaving 21 bases between them. The CDR3 DNA follows: TGTGCCAGCAGTACGCCAGCGGAACCTACAAGGGAGCAGTTCTTC. Protein: CASSTPAEPTREQFF.

DNA for the CDR3: TGTGCCAGCTCACGAGGACAGGGGGCTCGGAACACTGAAGCTTTCTTT. This gives the protein CASSRGQGARNTEAFF. The J gene is TRBJ1-1, the V gene TRBV18; TRBD1 agrees at 11 bases. The germline V gene encodes CDR1 KGHSH and CDR2 LQKENI. V dropped 4 bases and J dropped 1; count of bases not matched to a gene: 5. CDR3 length: 16 amino acids.

The chain uses TRBV7-2 and TRBJ2-1, with 9 bases fitting TRBD2. CDR3 length: 16 residues. Trimming took 1 base from V and 8 from J; bases not matched to a gene: 9. Germline CDR1 reads SGHTA; CDR2 reads FQGNSA. The CDR3 bases are TGTGCCAGCAGCTTAGGTCAAATAGCGGGAGCCTATGAGCAGTTCTTC. Encoded protein: CASSLGQIAGAYEQFF.

This clone was counted once. This chain uses TRBV2 with TRBJ1-6, with a weak D call TRBD1 (6 bases). This CDR3 is built from 15 residues. The V end was cut by 6 bases, the J end by 7 bases, with 16 bases between. Germline loops: CDR1 SNHLY, CDR2 FYNNEI. CDR3 DNA sequence: TGTGCCAGCAGCCCCCTAGGGGGGCGAAATTCACCCCTCCACTTT. Protein sequence: CASSPLGGRNSPLHF.

V usage is TRBV7-2 and J usage is TRBJ2-7, with D perhaps matching TRBD1 (6 bases). V was pared by 4 bases and J by 2 bases, with 15 bases between. CDR3 size: 15 residues. Germline V CDR1 and CDR2: SGHTA, FQGNSA. CDR3 sequence: CASSSAGTQTYEQYF. The CDR3 bases are TGTGCCAGCAGCTCCGCCGGGACACAAACCTACGAGCAGTACTTC.

This chain links TRBV5-1 with TRBJ1-4; no clear D. Trimming cost V 4 bases and J 0 bases, with 13 bases left between them. The CDR3 is 16 residues long. Germline V gene lookup returns CDR1 SGHRS and CDR2 YFSETQ. The CDR3 nucleotides are TGCGCCAGCAGCCGGGCCACAGTTGCAACTAATGAAAAACTGTTTTTT. This gives the protein CASSRATVATNEKLFF.

This chain uses TRBV7-2 with TRBJ2-3; a weak D match, TRBD2 (6 bases). The CDR3 is 16 residues long. The V gene lost 2 bases and the J gene lost 0 bases, with 12 bases spanning the gap. Per germline, CDR1 SGHTA and CDR2 FQGNSA. This chain's CDR3 is CASSLSAGLSTDTQYF. The CDR3, as DNA: TGTGCCAGCAGCTTATCTGCGGGACTTAGCACAGATACGCAGTATTTT.

This chain connects TRBV5-1 to TRBJ2-1; no clear D gene. Trimming removed 4 bases from V and 7 bases from J, with 21 bases in between. The CDR3 extends over 16 amino acids. Per the germline V gene, CDR1 is SGHRS and CDR2 is YFSETQ. In DNA form, the CDR3 reads TGCGCCAGCAGCCCTAGAGAAACGGCCGCCGTGAATGAGCAGTTCTTC. Translation gives CASSPRETAAVNEQFF.

The chain is built from TRBV4-3 and TRBJ2-7; tentatively, D is TRBD1 (6 bases). The CDR3 runs to 14 residues. Trimming cost V 0 bases and J 2 bases, with 8 bases left between them. Germline values: CDR1 LGHNA, CDR2 YSLEER. The CDR3 DNA follows: TGCGCCAGCAGCCAAGAAAGGGGGACCTACGAGCAGTACTTC. This gives the protein CASSQERGTYEQYF.

The chain joins TRBV5-1 to TRBJ2-7; 7 bases match TRBD1. The V segment lost 0 bases and the J segment 3 bases; nucleotides outside the gene matches: 6. The germline gives CDR1 SGHRS, CDR2 YFSETQ. This CDR3 is 15 amino acids long. CDR3 in amino acids: CASSLAGQAHYEQYF. The CDR3 DNA sequence: TGCGCCAGCAGCTTGGCCGGACAGGCTCACTACGAGCAGTACTTC.

This chain connects TRBV30 to TRBJ1-1; D is unclear. The germline V gene has CDR1 GTSNPN and CDR2 SVGIG (reference sequence). The CDR3 length is 11 residues. Trimming removed 2 bases at V and 5 bases at J, with 6 bases between. CDR3 sequence (DNA): TGTGCCTGGAGTTCGGGAACTGAAGCTTTCTTT. Encoded protein: CAWSSGTEAFF.

This chain uses TRBV9 with TRBJ2-6; TRBD1 matches 8 bases. The length of the CDR3 is 16 residues. Germline CDR1 and CDR2: SGDLS and YYNGEE. V dropped 3 bases and J dropped 0; count of bases not matched to a gene: 2. The chain's CDR3 is CASSEGQGSGANVLTF. CDR3 bases: TGTGCCAGCAGCGAAGGACAGGGCTCTGGGGCCAACGTCCTGACTTTC.

The chain joins TRBV6-1 to TRBJ2-2, with TRBD1 identical over 9 bases. The CDR3 is made up of 14 amino acids. CDR1 MNHNS and CDR2 SASEGT come from the germline V gene. The V gene end was trimmed by 7 bases and the J gene end by 3 bases; junction bases not matched to a gene: 3. CDR3 sequence: CASNRDRDTGELFF. The CDR3 nucleotides read TGTGCCAGCAACCGGGACAGGGACACCGGGGAGCTGTTTTTT.

The chain carries TRBV30 and TRBJ2-3; maybe TRBD1 (6 bases). CDR1 is GTSNPN, CDR2 SVGIG, per germline (reference sequence). V was clipped by 2 bases and J by 4 bases, with 16 bases between them. The CDR3 covers 15 residues. The CDR3 DNA follows: TGTGCCTGGAGTAGAGGGGGAAATCGGGCAGATACGCAGTATTTT. Residues: CAWSRGGNRADTQYF. Full variable domain (outside the CDR3, taken from reference TRBV30 and TRBJ2-3): SQTIHQWPATLVQPVGSPLSLECTVEGTSNPNLYWYRQAAGRGLQLLFYSVGIGQISSEVPQNLSASRPQDRQFILSSKKLLLSDSGFYLCAWSRGGNRADTQYFGPGTRLTVL.

The count of this clone is one. This rearrangement joins TRBV2 to TRBJ2-2; tentatively, D is TRBD1 or TRBD2 (5 bases each). Deletions cut 7 bases from V and 5 bases from J, with 14 bases between. The CDR3 extends over 14 amino acids. Looked up from germline, CDR1 is SNHLY and CDR2 is FYNNEI. CDR3 sequence (DNA): TGTGCCAGCACTCGGGACCAATGGACCGGGGAGCTGTTTTTT. It encodes CASTRDQWTGELFF.

The J gene is TRBJ2-5, the V gene TRBV5-6; D gene ambiguous. Deletions cut 2 bases from V and 2 bases from J, with 7 bases between. The CDR3 is 13 amino acids. Germline loops: CDR1 SGHDT, CDR2 YYEEEE. This CDR3 is CASSFLGQETQYF. In nucleotides, the CDR3 is TGTGCCAGCAGCTTCCTGGGTCAAGAGACCCAGTACTTC.

As for this clone: A junction boundary mismatches the germline segment, possibly from a read error. The J gene is TRBJ1-1, the V gene TRBV20-1, with D hard to call. The CDR3 extends over 11 amino acids. Germline values: CDR1 DFQATT, CDR2 SNEGSKA (reference sequence). DNA for the CDR3: TGCAGTCCCAGTAGCATGTCCGGGCGGCTCTTT. Amino acids: CSPSSMSGRLF.

This clone was recorded only once. The chain combines TRBV28 with TRBJ2-7; D unclear. Germline CDR1 MDHEN, CDR2 SYDVKM. CDR3 length: 13 amino acids. Trimming took off 6 bases at V and 2 bases at J, with 11 bases between the two ends. CDR3 in DNA: TGTGCCAGCAGGGTGGGCCCCCCCTACGAGCAGTACTTC. Its protein is CASRVGPPYEQYF.

This clone was counted a single time. The chain has TRBV6-1 and TRBJ1-2; a weak D match, TRBD1 (5 bases). The CDR3 is 11 residues long. Germline loops: CDR1 MNHNS, CDR2 SASEGT. The ends were cut back, 8 bases at V and 8 bases at J, with 12 bases in the middle. The CDR3: CASGGGMGYTF. CDR3 in DNA: TGTGCCAGCGGCGGGGGAATGGGCTACACCTTC.

This clone appeared a single time. The chain is built from TRBV5-6 and TRBJ1-5; 8 bases line up with TRBD1. CDR3 length equals 16 residues. CDR1 and CDR2 from the germline V gene are SGHDT and YYEEEE. Germline trimming cut 3 bases from V and 2 bases from J; bases unmatched to any gene: 7. This CDR3 is CASSSTGGRGNQPQHF. In nucleotides, the CDR3 is TGTGCCAGCAGCTCCACAGGGGGGAGAGGCAATCAGCCCCAGCATTTT. The whole variable domain, filled in from reference TRBV5-6 and TRBJ1-5, reads DAGVTQSPTHLIKTRGQQVTLRCSPKSGHDTVSWYQQALGQGPQFIFQYYEEEERQRGNFPDRFSGHQFPNYSSELNVNALLLGDSALYLCASSSTGGRGNQPQHFGDGTRLSIL.

This clone was seen more than once but under ten times. The rearrangement uses TRBV4-1 and TRBJ2-7; TRBD1 aligns across 7 bases. J was trimmed by 5 bases and V by 1 base; bases with no gene match: 5. The CDR3 totals 14 residues. Germline CDR1 and CDR2: MGHRA and YSYEKL. This CDR3 is CASSQAGQAHEQYF. The CDR3 nucleotides read TGCGCCAGCAGCCAAGCCGGACAGGCCCACGAGCAGTACTTC.

This clone was counted a single time. The genes are TRBV11-2 and TRBJ1-1; 8 bases match TRBD1. With 9 bases clipped from V and 1 base from J, the junction kept 13 bases outside the gene matches. Germline assignment: CDR1 SGHAT and CDR2 FQNNGV. The CDR3 contains 16 residues. CDR3 sequence: CASLLGAGGPNTEAFF. In DNA form, the CDR3 reads TGTGCCAGTTTGCTGGGGGCAGGGGGCCCGAACACTGAAGCTTTCTTT.